The entry below describes one T cell receptor beta chain. Antigen unknown. The source of the sample is a study of T cell responses to AZD1222 COVID-19 vaccine. Study results and caveats: Compared with day 0, the breadth and depth of the Spike-specific TCR repertoire rose significantly after two doses of AZD1222. The study sampled repertoires only after the peak T cell response.

CDR1 is SGHAT, CDR2 FQNNGV, per germline. The CDR3 extends over 15 amino acids. Deletions cut 0 bases from V and 4 bases from J, with 12 bases between. Method: immunoSEQ multiplex PCR; TCRdb's copy keeps in-frame clones and lacks some. Of some 150,000 clones in the sample, about nine tenths are singletons; the top ten hold around 3.5%. V usage is TRBV11-2 and J usage is TRBJ1-1, with a tentative D call TRBD1 (5 bases). The sequencing here drew on peripheral blood, taken 28 days after the second AZD1222 dose. The sequence came from an adult who received the AZD1222 COVID-19 vaccine. In nucleotides, the CDR3 is TGTGCCAGCAGCTTAGAGGGGCGGGTTGGCACTGAAGCTTTCTTT. Translation: CASSLEGRVGTEAFF.